The 2 T cell receptor beta chains reported below all come from one sample, sequenced in a study of Ad26.COV2.S vaccination and SARS-CoV-2 variants. Treatment reported: some 20 received Ad26.COV2.S at low or high dose, single or two shots; roughly 5 received placebo; per-sample allocation not given. Repertoires come from day 63 after the first vaccine or placebo injection. The table came from immunoSEQ multiplex PCR; TCRdb's copy has only in-frame clones and leaves some out. The sample consists of about 400,000 clones, roughly 90% of them appearing once. Source: peripheral blood, taken in a trial of Ad26.COV2.S vaccine versus placebo. These receptors came from a person between 18 and 60 years old who received the Ad26.COV2.S COVID-19 vaccine or a placebo.

The chain combines TRBV5-1 with TRBJ1-3; a possible D gene is TRBD1 (5 bases). Trimming took off 0 bases at V and 8 bases at J, with 12 bases between the two ends. In germline, CDR1 is SGHRS, CDR2 YFSETQ. The CDR3 covers 14 residues. CDR3 protein: CASSLGQGRYTIYF. CDR3 nucleotides: TGCGCCAGCAGCTTGGGGCAGGGTAGATACACCATATATTTT.

This clone was detected a few times. This chain uses TRBV7-2 with TRBJ1-6; tentative D call: TRBD1 (5 bases). Trimming pared 5 bases from V and 4 bases from J, leaving 15 bases between. Germline V gene lookup returns CDR1 SGHTA and CDR2 FQGNSA. The CDR3 spans 16 residues. The CDR3 DNA is TGTGCCAGCAGCCCGGCCCCAGGGTCGTATAATTCACCCCTCCACTTT. This translates into CASSPAPGSYNSPLHF.